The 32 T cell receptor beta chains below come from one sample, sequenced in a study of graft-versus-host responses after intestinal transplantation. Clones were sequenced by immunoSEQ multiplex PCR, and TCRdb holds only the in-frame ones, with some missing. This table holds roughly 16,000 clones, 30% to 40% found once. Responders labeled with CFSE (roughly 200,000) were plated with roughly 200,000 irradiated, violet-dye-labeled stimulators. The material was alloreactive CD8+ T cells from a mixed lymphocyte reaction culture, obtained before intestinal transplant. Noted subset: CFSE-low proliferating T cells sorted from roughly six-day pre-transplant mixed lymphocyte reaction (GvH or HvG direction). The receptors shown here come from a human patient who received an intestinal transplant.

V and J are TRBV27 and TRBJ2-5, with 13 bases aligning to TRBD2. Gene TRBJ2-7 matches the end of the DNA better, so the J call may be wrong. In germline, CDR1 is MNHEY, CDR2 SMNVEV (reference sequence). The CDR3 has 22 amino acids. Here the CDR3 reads CASSYSGGFGLAGALGIYEQYF. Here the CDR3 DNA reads TGTGCCAGCAGTTACTCTGGGGGCTTCGGACTAGCGGGAGCCCTCGGAATCTACGAGCAGTACTTC.

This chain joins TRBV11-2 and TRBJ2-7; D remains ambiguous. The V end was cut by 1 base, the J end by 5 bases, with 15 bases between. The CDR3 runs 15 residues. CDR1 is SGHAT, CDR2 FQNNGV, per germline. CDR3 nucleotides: TGTGCCAGCAGCTTAGCCGTATTCAGGTTGCACGAGCAGTACTTC. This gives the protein CASSLAVFRLHEQYF.

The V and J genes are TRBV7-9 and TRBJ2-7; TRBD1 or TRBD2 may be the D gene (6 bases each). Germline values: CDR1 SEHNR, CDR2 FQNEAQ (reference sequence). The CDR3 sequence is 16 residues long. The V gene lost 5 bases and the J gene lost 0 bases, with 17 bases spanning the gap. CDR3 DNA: TGTGCCAGCAGCGATACAGGGAGGTTGCGCTCCTACGAGCAGTACTTC. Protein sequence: CASSDTGRLRSYEQYF. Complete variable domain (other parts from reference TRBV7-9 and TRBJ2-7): DTGVSQNPRHKITKRGQNVTFRCDPISEHNRLYWYRQTLGQGPEFLTYFQNEAQLEKSRLLSDRFSAERPKGSFSTLEIQRTEQGDSAMYLCASSDTGRLRSYEQYFGPGTRLTVT.

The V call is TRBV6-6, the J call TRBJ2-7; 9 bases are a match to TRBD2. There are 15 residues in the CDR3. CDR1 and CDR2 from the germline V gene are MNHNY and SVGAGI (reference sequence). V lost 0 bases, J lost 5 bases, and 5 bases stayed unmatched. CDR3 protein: CASSYSLAGFDEQYF. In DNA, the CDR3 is TGTGCCAGCAGTTACTCCCTAGCGGGATTTGACGAGCAGTACTTC.

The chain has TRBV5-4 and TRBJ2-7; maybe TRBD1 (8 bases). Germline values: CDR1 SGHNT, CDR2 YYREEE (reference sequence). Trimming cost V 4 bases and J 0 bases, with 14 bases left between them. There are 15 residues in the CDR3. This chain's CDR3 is CASSPGGGSSYEQYF. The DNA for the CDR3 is TGTGCCAGCAGCCCAGGGGGCGGGAGCTCCTACGAGCAGTACTTC. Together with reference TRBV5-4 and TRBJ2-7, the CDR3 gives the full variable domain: ETGVTQSPTHLIKTRGQQVTLRCSSQSGHNTVSWYQQALGQGPQFIFQYYREEENGRGNFPPRFSGLQFPNYSSELNVNALELDDSALYLCASSPGGGSSYEQYFGPGTRLTVT.

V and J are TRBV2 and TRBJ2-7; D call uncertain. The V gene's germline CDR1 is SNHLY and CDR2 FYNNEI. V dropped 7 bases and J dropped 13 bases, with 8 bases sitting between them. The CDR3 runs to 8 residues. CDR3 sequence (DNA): TGTGCCAGCAACGAAAAATACTTC. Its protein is CASNEKYF.

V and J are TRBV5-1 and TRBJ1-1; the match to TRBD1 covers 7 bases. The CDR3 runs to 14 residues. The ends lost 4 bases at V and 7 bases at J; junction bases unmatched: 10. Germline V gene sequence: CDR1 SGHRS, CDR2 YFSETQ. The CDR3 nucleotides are TGCGCCAGCAGCGAGGGACAGACTCAAGTTGAAGCTTTCTTT. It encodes CASSEGQTQVEAFF.

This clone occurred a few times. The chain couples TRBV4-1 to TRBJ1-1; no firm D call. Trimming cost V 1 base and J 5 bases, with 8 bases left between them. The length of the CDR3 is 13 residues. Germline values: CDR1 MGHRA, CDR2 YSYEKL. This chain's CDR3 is CASSQVYLTEAFF. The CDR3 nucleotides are TGCGCCAGCAGCCAAGTGTACCTGACTGAAGCTTTCTTT.

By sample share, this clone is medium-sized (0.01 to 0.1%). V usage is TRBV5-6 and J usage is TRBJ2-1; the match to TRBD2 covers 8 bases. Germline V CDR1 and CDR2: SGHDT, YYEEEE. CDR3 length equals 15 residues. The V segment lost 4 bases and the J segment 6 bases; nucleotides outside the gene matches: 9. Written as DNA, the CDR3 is TGTGCCAGCAGCCTGGGACTAGATGAATTCAATGAGCAGTTCTTC. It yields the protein CASSLGLDEFNEQFF.

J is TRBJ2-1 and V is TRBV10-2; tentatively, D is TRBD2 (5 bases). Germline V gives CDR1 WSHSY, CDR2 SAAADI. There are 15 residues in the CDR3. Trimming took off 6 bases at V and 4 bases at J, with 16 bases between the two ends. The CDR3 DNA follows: TGCGCCAGCAGCTTGGACTCGACCTCATACAATGAGCAGTTCTTC. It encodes CASSLDSTSYNEQFF.

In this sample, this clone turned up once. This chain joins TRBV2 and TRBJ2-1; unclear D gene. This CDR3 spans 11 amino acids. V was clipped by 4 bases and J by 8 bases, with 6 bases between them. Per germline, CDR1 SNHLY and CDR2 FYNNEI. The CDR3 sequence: CASSVSDEQFF. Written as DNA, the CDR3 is TGTGCCAGCAGTGTGTCCGATGAGCAGTTCTTC.

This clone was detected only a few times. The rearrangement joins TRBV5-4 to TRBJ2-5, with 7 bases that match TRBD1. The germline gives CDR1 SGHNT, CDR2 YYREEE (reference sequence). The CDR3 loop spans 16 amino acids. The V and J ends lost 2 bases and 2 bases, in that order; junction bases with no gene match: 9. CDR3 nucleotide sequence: TGTGCCAGCAGCTTAATACAGACAGGGAGTCAAGAGACCCAGTACTTC. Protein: CASSLIQTGSQETQYF. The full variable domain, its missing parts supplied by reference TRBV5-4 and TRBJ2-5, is ETGVTQSPTHLIKTRGQQVTLRCSSQSGHNTVSWYQQALGQGPQFIFQYYREEENGRGNFPPRFSGLQFPNYSSELNVNALELDDSALYLCASSLIQTGSQETQYFGPGTRLLVL.

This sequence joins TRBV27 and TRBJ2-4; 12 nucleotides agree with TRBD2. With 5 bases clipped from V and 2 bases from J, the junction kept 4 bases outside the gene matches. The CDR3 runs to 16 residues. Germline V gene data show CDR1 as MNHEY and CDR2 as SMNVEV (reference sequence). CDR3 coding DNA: TGTGCCAGCAGTAGGACTAGCGGGATTACCAAAAACATTCAGTACTTC. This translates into CASSRTSGITKNIQYF.

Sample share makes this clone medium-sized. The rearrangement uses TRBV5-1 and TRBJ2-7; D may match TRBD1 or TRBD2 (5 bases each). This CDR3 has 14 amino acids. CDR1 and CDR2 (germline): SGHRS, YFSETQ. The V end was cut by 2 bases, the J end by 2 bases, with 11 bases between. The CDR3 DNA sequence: TGCGCCAGCAGCTTTGGGGACGCCGCCTACGAGCAGTACTTC. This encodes CASSFGDAAYEQYF.

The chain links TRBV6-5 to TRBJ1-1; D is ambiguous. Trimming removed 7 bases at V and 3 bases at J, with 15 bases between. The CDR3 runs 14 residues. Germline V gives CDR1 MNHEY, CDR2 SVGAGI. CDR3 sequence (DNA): TGTGCCAGCACCCCCCACATCGGGTACACTGAAGCTTTCTTT. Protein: CASTPHIGYTEAFF.

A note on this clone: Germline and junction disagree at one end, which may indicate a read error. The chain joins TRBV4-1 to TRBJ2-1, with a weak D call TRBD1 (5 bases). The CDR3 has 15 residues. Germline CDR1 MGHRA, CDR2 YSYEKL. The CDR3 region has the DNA TGTGCCAGCAGCCACCCTGAAGGGGAACACTATGGGCAGTTCTTC. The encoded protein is CASSHPEGEHYGQFF.

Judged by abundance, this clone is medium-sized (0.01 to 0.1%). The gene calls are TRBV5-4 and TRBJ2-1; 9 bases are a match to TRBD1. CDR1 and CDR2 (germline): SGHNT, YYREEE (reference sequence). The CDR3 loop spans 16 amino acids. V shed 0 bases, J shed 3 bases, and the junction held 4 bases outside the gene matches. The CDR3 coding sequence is TGTGCCAGCAGCTTGGCGCCGGGACAGGGCTACAATGAGCAGTTCTTC. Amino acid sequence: CASSLAPGQGYNEQFF.

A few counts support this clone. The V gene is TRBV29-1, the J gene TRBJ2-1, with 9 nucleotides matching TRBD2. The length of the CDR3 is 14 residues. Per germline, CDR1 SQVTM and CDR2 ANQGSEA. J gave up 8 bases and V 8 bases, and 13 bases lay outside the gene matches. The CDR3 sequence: CSSRLAENRDEQFF. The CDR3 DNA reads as TGCAGCTCCCGACTAGCGGAGAATCGGGATGAGCAGTTCTTC.

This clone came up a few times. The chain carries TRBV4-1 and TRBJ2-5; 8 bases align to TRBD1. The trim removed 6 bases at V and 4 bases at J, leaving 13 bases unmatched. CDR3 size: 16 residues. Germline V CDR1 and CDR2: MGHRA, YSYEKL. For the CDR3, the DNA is TGCGCCAGCAGACCAAGATCGGAGGACAGGGTAGAGACCCAGTACTTC. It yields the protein CASRPRSEDRVETQYF.

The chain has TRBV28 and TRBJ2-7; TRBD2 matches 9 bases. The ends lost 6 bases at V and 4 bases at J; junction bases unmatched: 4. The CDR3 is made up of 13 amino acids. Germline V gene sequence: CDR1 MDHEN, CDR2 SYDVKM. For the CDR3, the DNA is TGTGCCAGCAGGCCGGGACTAGCATACGAGCAGTACTTC. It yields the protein CASRPGLAYEQYF.

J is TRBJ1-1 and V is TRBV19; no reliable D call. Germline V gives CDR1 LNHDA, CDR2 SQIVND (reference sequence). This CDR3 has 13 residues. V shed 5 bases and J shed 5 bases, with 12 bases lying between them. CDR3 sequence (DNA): TGTGCCAGTAGTTCAGGAGGAGGTACTGAAGCTTTCTTT. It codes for CASSSGGGTEAFF.

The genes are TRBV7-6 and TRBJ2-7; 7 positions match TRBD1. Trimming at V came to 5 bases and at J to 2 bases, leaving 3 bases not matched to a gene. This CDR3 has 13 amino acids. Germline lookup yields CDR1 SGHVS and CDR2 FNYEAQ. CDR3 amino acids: CASSTGVAYEQYF. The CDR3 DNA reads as TGTGCCAGCAGCACAGGGGTGGCCTACGAGCAGTACTTC.

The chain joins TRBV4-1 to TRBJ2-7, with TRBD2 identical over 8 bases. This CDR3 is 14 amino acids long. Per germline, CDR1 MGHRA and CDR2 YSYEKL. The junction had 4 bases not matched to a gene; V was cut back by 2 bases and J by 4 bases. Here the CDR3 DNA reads TGCGCCAGCAGCCAACTACTAGCGGCATACGAGCAGTACTTC. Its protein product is CASSQLLAAYEQYF.

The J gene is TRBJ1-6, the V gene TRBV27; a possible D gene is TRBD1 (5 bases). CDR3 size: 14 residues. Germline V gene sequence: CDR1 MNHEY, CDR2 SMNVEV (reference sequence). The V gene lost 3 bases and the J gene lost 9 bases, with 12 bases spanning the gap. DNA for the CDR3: TGTGCCAGCAGTTTCGGGGGTGTTGGTTCACCCCTCCACTTT. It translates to CASSFGGVGSPLHF.

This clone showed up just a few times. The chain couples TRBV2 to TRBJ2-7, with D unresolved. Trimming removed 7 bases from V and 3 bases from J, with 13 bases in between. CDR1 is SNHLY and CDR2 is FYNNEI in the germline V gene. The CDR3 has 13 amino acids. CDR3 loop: CASTSTDVYEQYF. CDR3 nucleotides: TGTGCCAGCACCAGTACGGACGTCTACGAGCAGTACTTC.

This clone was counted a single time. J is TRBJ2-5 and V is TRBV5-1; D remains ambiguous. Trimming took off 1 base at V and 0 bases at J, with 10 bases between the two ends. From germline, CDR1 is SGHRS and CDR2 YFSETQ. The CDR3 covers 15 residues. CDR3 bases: TGCGCCAGCAGCTTGTGGCGCCATGACCAAGAGACCCAGTACTTC. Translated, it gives CASSLWRHDQETQYF.

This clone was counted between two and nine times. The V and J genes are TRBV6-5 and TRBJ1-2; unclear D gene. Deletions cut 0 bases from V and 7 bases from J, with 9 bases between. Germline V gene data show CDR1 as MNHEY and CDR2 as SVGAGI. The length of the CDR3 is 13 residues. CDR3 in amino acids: CASSYSPGGGYTF. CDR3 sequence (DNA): TGTGCCAGCAGTTACTCGCCGGGAGGTGGCTACACCTTC.

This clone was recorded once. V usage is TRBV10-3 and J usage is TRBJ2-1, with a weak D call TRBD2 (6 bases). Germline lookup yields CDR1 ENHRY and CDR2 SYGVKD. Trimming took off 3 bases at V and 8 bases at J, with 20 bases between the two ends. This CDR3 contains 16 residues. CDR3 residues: CAISDNAGLPGDEQFF. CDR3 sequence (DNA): TGTGCCATCAGTGATAATGCCGGCCTTCCGGGAGATGAGCAGTTCTTC.

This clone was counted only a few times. The CDR3 DNA follows: TGTGCCAGCAGCTCCACTAGCGGGGAGGGCAATGAGCAGTTCTTC. Translated: CASSSTSGEGNEQFF. The chain employs TRBV7-2 and TRBJ2-1; 10 bases fit TRBD2. The CDR3 length is 15 residues. CDR1 and CDR2 (germline): SGHTA, FQGNSA. Germline trimming cut 4 bases from V and 6 bases from J; bases unmatched to any gene: 6.

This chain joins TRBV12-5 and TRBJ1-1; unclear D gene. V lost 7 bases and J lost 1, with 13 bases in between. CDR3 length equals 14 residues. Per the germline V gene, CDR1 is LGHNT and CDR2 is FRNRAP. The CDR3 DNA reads TGTGCTAGTGCCTCCGGGTGGGGGAACACTGAAGCTTTCTTT. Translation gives CASASGWGNTEAFF.

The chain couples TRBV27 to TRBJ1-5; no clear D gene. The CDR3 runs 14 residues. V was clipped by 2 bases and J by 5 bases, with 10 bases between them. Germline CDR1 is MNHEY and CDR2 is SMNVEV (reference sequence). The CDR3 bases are TGTGCCAGCAGTTTAGGGCAGTATTATCAGCCCCAGCATTTT. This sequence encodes CASSLGQYYQPQHF.

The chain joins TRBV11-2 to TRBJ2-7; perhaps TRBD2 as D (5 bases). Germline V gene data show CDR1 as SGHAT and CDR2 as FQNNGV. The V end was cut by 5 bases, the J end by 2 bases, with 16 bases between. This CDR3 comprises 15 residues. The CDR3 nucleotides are TGTGCCAGCAGCCCCTCCGGAGGACCAGCCTACGAGCAGTACTTC. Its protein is CASSPSGGPAYEQYF.